This TCR beta chain was sequenced during a study of vaccination effects on CD4 cells after COVID-19. The study's findings and limits: Marked clonal contraction was seen late after vaccination (in both infection- and vaccine-induced clones).

Produced via immunoSEQ multiplex PCR; TCRdb's table is partial and in-frame only. The repertoire consists of 55,000 or so clones, with approximately 73% occurring once and the leading ten covering around 5%. Within the ViraFEST assay, antigen-specific CD4+ T cells underwent expansion with viral peptide pools prior to sequencing. The culture ran for under eleven days, and then CD4+ T cells were isolated. The person's infection with SARS-CoV-2, confirmed by PCR, took place between March and December 2020. Per the germline V gene, CDR1 is LGHNA and CDR2 is YNFKEQ. The CDR3 length is 13 residues. V lost 4 bases, J lost 7 bases, and 11 bases lay in between. Concerning this clone: The antigen remains unidentified.

The clonotype was recovered from a human donor who had a prior SARS-CoV-2 infection. The sample consisted of CD4+ T cells from PBMCs cultured with HIV peptides, taken before COVID-19 vaccination. Described subset: HIV-1 Nef peptide pool negative control/reference culture. The J gene is TRBJ2-1, the V gene TRBV4-2; D remains unclear. The CDR3 bases are TGTGCCAGCAGCCCCCAGTTGGGGAATGAGCAGTTCTTC. Translating it yields CASSPQLGNEQFF.